This T cell receptor (beta chain) was documented in a study of spatial heterogeneity in lung cancer. About the research overall: In tumor regions TCR transcript counts correlated strongly with a matched bulk RNA-seq T cell module score. Study findings and constraints: Ubiquitous and regional nonsynonymous mutations were each tracked by the matching count of ubiquitous or regional expanded TCRs. Tumoral mutation counts were tracked by counts of expanded intratumoral alpha and beta TCRs.

A distinct unique molecular identifier was carried by each TCR cDNA molecule. TCRdb called the 5' RACE reads again in MiXCR, with one record for every CDR3 protein. Of 24,000 or so distinct CDR3 sequences listed, roughly 9% are singletons. This clonotype was observed a handful of times. Its antigen is undetermined. The trim removed 5 bases at V and 6 bases at J, leaving 8 bases unmatched. From germline, CDR1 is MNHEY and CDR2 SMNVEV (reference sequence). The length of the CDR3 is 15 residues. Sample time point: sample taken at primary tumor resection. Whole RNA obtained from tumor, nontumor lung or frozen PBMC underwent sequencing without sorting.

The rearrangement links TRBV27 to TRBJ2-1; TRBD1 agrees at 9 bases. The sequence derives from a male donor with early-stage non-small cell lung cancer. The sequencing used lung tumor tissue, collected at surgery. CDR3 residues: CASSPRDRAGNEQFF. In DNA form, the CDR3 reads TGTGCCAGCAGTCCTCGGGACAGGGCTGGCAATGAGCAGTTCTTC.